A selection of T cell receptor beta chains follows, all from one sample in a study of blood T cell repertoires in COVID-19. Assay used: immunoSEQ multiplex PCR; TCRdb lists only in-frame clones, some missing. The table lists 150,000 to 200,000 clones, around 84% of them singletons. What was sequenced was peripheral blood. The receptors originated from a woman of 80 years or more with acute or convalescent COVID-19. Both conserved end residues are part of each CDR3. Fields, in order: V gene, J gene, CDR3 protein.

v_gene: TRBV21-1
j_gene: TRBJ2-1
CDR3aa: CASSKRTSGRGNEQFF

v_gene: TRBV29-1
j_gene: TRBJ1-6
CDR3aa: CSAGTDTNSPLHF

v_gene: TRBV19
j_gene: TRBJ1-5
CDR3aa: CASRSGHAEGNQPQHF

v_gene: TRBV2
j_gene: TRBJ2-5
CDR3aa: CASSGLAGRETQYF

v_gene: TRBV19
j_gene: TRBJ2-7
CDR3aa: CASSIGAGATYEQYF

v_gene: TRBV30
j_gene: TRBJ1-1
CDR3aa: CAWGQGKTEAFF

v_gene: TRBV9
j_gene: TRBJ2-3
CDR3aa: CASSVGRSGGADTQYF

v_gene: TRBV11-2
j_gene: TRBJ2-2
CDR3aa: CASSSISFGIGTGELFF

v_gene: TRBV14
j_gene: TRBJ2-2
CDR3aa: CASSPYDGQANTGELFF

v_gene: TRBV4-2
j_gene: TRBJ2-5
CDR3aa: CASSQDAGGETQYF

v_gene: TRBV2
j_gene: TRBJ2-7
CDR3aa: CASSEQGAAYEQYF

v_gene: TRBV11-3
j_gene: TRBJ2-2
CDR3aa: CASSHRSQGGELFF

v_gene: TRBV4-3
j_gene: TRBJ2-2
CDR3aa: CASSQERRQGSGTGELFF

v_gene: TRBV5-1
j_gene: TRBJ2-3
CDR3aa: CASSLGLAPTDLTDTQYF

v_gene: TRBV5-1
j_gene: TRBJ1-6
CDR3aa: CASSSAGQVGSPLHF

v_gene: TRBV7-8
j_gene: TRBJ2-7
CDR3aa: CASSLPGLAYEQYF

v_gene: TRBV27
j_gene: TRBJ2-5
CDR3aa: CASSLRGYGQETQYF

v_gene: TRBV27
j_gene: TRBJ2-7
CDR3aa: CASSLSTGLGYEQYF

v_gene: TRBV3-1/TRBV3-2
j_gene: TRBJ1-1
CDR3aa: CASSQMKETEAFF

v_gene: TRBV7-6
j_gene: TRBJ1-3
CDR3aa: CASSLIVGTGTTGNTIYF

v_gene: TRBV10-3
j_gene: TRBJ2-2
CDR3aa: CAISGQPNTGELFF

v_gene: TRBV19
j_gene: TRBJ1-5
CDR3aa: CASIPSGLARQPQHF

v_gene: TRBV18
j_gene: TRBJ2-5
CDR3aa: CASSPGGRARETQYF

v_gene: TRBV5-1
j_gene: TRBJ1-5
CDR3aa: CAIYREGRNQPQHF

v_gene: TRBV15
j_gene: TRBJ2-3
CDR3aa: CATSNLLAGVSRDTQYF

v_gene: TRBV9
j_gene: TRBJ2-3
CDR3aa: CASSLGGLAGADTQYF

v_gene: TRBV9
j_gene: TRBJ2-2
CDR3aa: CASSVLGSGTGELFF

v_gene: TRBV5-6
j_gene: TRBJ2-1
CDR3aa: CASSLELAVRSYNEQFF

v_gene: TRBV29-1
j_gene: TRBJ1-1
CDR3aa: CSVATGGGFTEAFF

v_gene: TRBV5-4
j_gene: TRBJ2-3
CDR3aa: CASSFLEPDTQYF

v_gene: TRBV2
j_gene: TRBJ2-1
CDR3aa: CASRTGTSPREQFF

v_gene: TRBV28
j_gene: TRBJ1-2
CDR3aa: CASRDRGRTYGYTF

v_gene: TRBV13
j_gene: TRBJ2-7
CDR3aa: CASSPAKEEQYF

v_gene: TRBV9
j_gene: TRBJ2-2
CDR3aa: CASSDNPARDRGRHGELFF

v_gene: TRBV5-1
j_gene: TRBJ1-5
CDR3aa: CASRRSSDQPQHF